This T cell receptor (beta chain) was sequenced during a study of cytomegalovirus exposure and HLA in healthy donors. As for the study in general: Unique TCRs from HLA-typed donors, 85 million to 100 million of them, were held in an early data release.

Germline trimming cut 4 bases from V and 6 bases from J; bases unmatched to any gene: 5. The CDR3 runs to 15 residues. Germline V gives CDR1 LGHNA, CDR2 YNFKEQ. This PCR relied on a set of 60 Vbeta primers and 13 Jbeta primers. Profiling relied on immunoSEQ multiplex PCR, and the TCRdb table lists in-frame clones only, not all of them. The sample lists over 150,000 clones, over 70% occurring once. The source material was PBMCs. The TCR sequence derives from a man aged 25 to 40 in good health and CMV-seronegative. The J gene is TRBJ2-1, the V gene TRBV4-2; 11 bases align to TRBD1. The CDR3 spells CASSLGTGGSNEQFF. The CDR3 nucleotides read TGTGCCAGCAGCCTCGGGACAGGGGGTAGCAATGAGCAGTTCTTC.